The sequence of this T cell receptor (beta chain) was determined in a study of blood T cells in healthy people across ages. Findings and limits, study-wide: Unsorted PBMCs ruled out conclusive naive versus antigen-experienced comparison. A roughly linear age-dependent decrease characterized TCR beta diversity per million T cells.

A second about 6 to 12 cycle PCR used barcoded and J-beta primers. TCRdb independently ran MiXCR on the 5' RACE reads; one entry per CDR3 protein. Of about 1.1 million distinct CDR3 sequences detected, roughly two fifths appear once; the ten largest clones hold 13%. Every donor gave ten milliliters of peripheral blood. With 7 bases removed from V and 7 bases from J, the gap between germline ends came to 7 bases. This CDR3 spans 11 amino acids. Regarding this clonotype: Its antigen is not known.

The source is a man aged 18 to 35 in good health. Specimen: blood. This sequence joins TRBV12-3 or TRBV12-4 and TRBJ1-4; D remains ambiguous. CDR3 residues: CASTNGEKLFF. The CDR3 DNA reads TGTGCCAGCACTAATGGTGAAAAACTGTTTTTT.